What follows describes a single T cell receptor beta chain. Its target is unknown. The sample originates from a study of CD8 T cells in ankylosing spondylitis. General study results and limits: There was reportedly significant enrichment of clones that were disease-linked in matched ankylosing spondylitis synovial fluid. Some of these motif variants have turned up before, in reports on reactive arthritis synovial fluid and blood. Fewer than ten highly homologous variants made up a TCR beta motif that seemed to typify ankylosing spondylitis blood. Disease-associated clonotypes exhibited CD8+ identity and were relatively infrequent in peripheral blood.

Germline lookup yields CDR1 SGHTA and CDR2 FQGNSA. Unmatched junction bases numbered 6, after V lost 4 bases and J lost 6 bases. This CDR3 spans 15 amino acids. Quantitative 5'-RACE with molecular barcodes was used to make the TCR beta libraries. In TCRdb, the 5' RACE reads were re-called with MiXCR into one record per CDR3 protein. Here the sample spans under 550,000 distinct CDR3 sequences, 25% to 30% being singletons. Sequenced sample: blood, either unsorted or a sorted T cell fraction (not recorded which). This chain uses TRBV7-2 with TRBJ2-5; 12 bases line up with TRBD1. The TCR originated in a male donor with ankylosing spondylitis. CDR3: CASSSGTGGGKTQYF. CDR3 nucleotide sequence: TGTGCCAGCAGCTCCGGGACAGGGGGCGGAAAGACCCAGTACTTC.